Reported below is one TCR beta chain. Its antigen target is currently unknown. Base qualities were left out, and no much larger clone turns up one base away. Per the germline V gene (reference sequence), SGHNT is the CDR1 and YYREEE is the CDR2. Trimmed from V: 4 bases; trimmed from J: 3 bases; junction bases lacking a gene match: 2. Inclusive of the bounding cysteine and phenylalanine, the CDR3 is 15 residues long. Kept here is only the CDR3 DNA, which spans 45 bases and is read in frame from base 1. Whole blood was collected in K2EDTA tubes by collaborating institutions according to the institutions' own protocols. For TCRbeta analysis, collaborators shipped samples as frozen whole blood, isolated PBMCs, or DNA extracted from either of those sample types. The data were taken from a study of blood T cell repertoires in COVID-19 (dated by TCRdb to about 2020). A note on the overall study: The collaborator samples originated in the United States, Italy and Spain and spanned the acute and convalescent phases of COVID-19. The prospective study material was composed of cDNA or gDNA derived from T cells, B-cell-depleted T cells, or PBMCs. Deeply sampled blood TCRbeta repertoires from subjects exposed to, actively infected with, or recovered from COVID-19 were included in the dataset. The repertoires were released in a freely available public database meant as a resource for research on the immune response to SARS-CoV-2. Samples were obtained from the ongoing ImmuneRACE study (first 160 participants) and from some 1,200 subjects provided by 6 global collaborators. Nearly every sample came with metadata listing a de-identified subject ID, COVID-19 status, age in years and sex. Where HLA class I and class II types were available, the types were taken from metadata supplied by the sample provider, not from assay-based typing.

The immunoSEQ Assay, a bias-controlled multiplex PCR, was used to amplify TCRbeta CDR3 regions from genomic DNA. As for how the authors treated the data: Within the assay, amplification of reference gene primers was used to estimate how many nucleated cells each sample contained. Sequence reads were collapsed and filtered to measure the absolute abundance of every unique TCRbeta CDR3 rearrangement. Productive Simpson clonality was computed per sample as the square root of Simpson's diversity index over productive rearrangements. TCRdb limited this immuneACCESS table to in-frame rearrangements with V and J called. A share of clones is missing; checked studies link under half to unresolved V genes, and the rest is unexplained. V and J calls and clone size are those listed in that table; D and trimming were worked out from the DNA. For this sample there are some 130,000 clones; 65% to 85% appear just once. The top ten constitute 1.9% of the sample.

Summary of the overall study and its limitations: The quantity of clinical and demographic metadata differed by source and by participant and was supplied without curation.

The chain is made from TRBV5-4 and TRBJ2-5; TRBD2 fits 14 bases in the junction. Material: peripheral blood. The receptor comes from a man aged 70 or older with acute or convalescent COVID-19. The nucleotide sequence reads as follows: TGTGCCAGCAGCAAGACTAGCGGGGGGGAAGAGACCCAGTACTTC. Translated, this is CASSKTSGGEETQYF.